The 32 T cell receptor beta chains below were found in one sample sequenced in a study of blood T cell repertoires in COVID-19. TCRdb's copy holds only in-frame clones and misses some; the assay was immunoSEQ multiplex PCR. The sample includes some 210,000 clones, approximately 86% of them seen just once. The specimen was PBMCs or T cells enriched from blood (not recorded which). The receptor set was obtained from a man aged 18 to 35 with acute COVID-19.

The rearrangement uses TRBV7-3 and TRBJ2-7, with TRBD1 matching over 7 bases. This CDR3 comprises 15 residues. The germline V gene has CDR1 SGHTA and CDR2 FQGTGA. Trimming cost V 5 bases and J 0 bases; bases outside gene matches: 7. For the CDR3, the DNA is TGTGCCAGCAGCCAAGGTGACAGGGACTCCTACGAGCAGTACTTC. Translated, it gives CASSQGDRDSYEQYF. The entire variable domain, with the rest obtained from reference TRBV7-3 and TRBJ2-7, is as follows: GAGVSQTPSNKVTEKGKYVELRCDPISGHTALYWYRQSLGQGPEFLIYFQGTGAADDSGLPNDRFFAVRPEGSVSTLKIQRTERGDSAVYLCASSQGDRDSYEQYFGPGTRLTVT.

This clone has only one observation. CDR3 DNA sequence: TGTGCCAGCTCGACAGAGCGTACCAATCAGCCCCAGCATTTT. Residues: CASSTERTNQPQHF. V gene TRBV18 combines with J gene TRBJ1-5, with D possibly TRBD1 on 5 matching bases. Trimming left V 6 bases short and J 3 bases short, with 12 bases between. This CDR3 contains 14 residues. Germline CDR1 KGHSH, CDR2 LQKENI.

The chain employs TRBV18 and TRBJ1-1; D is perhaps TRBD1 (6 bases). Trimming removed 1 base from V and 3 bases from J, with 15 bases in between. The CDR3 is 16 residues long. The germline CDR1 and CDR2 sequences are KGHSH and LQKENI. The DNA for the CDR3 is TGTGCCAGCTCACCACGATTAGGGGGGGCAGACACTGAAGCTTTCTTT. It specifies CASSPRLGGADTEAFF.

This clone was observed a single time. The chain has TRBV4-3 and TRBJ2-3, with TRBD2 as a possible D gene (6 bases). With 0 bases removed from V and 2 bases from J, the gap between germline ends came to 12 bases. This CDR3 contains 16 residues. Germline V gives CDR1 LGHNA, CDR2 YSLEER. The CDR3 sequence is CASSQEWDSSTDTQYF. The CDR3 DNA sequence: TGCGCCAGCAGCCAAGAGTGGGACTCGTCCACAGATACGCAGTATTTT.

The CDR3 sequence is CASSIVGRTAGAYNEQFF. In DNA, the CDR3 is TGTGCCAGTAGTATAGTCGGGAGGACTGCGGGAGCCTACAATGAGCAGTTCTTC. The chain recombines TRBV19 with TRBJ2-1, with 7 bases fitting TRBD2. There are 18 residues in the CDR3. Germline CDR1 is LNHDA and CDR2 is SQIVND (reference sequence). Losses at the gene ends were 1 base for V and 2 bases for J; bases not matched to a gene: 11.

V usage is TRBV9 and J usage is TRBJ1-3; D may be TRBD1 (5 bases). Deletions cut 2 bases from V and 7 bases from J, with 10 bases between. Germline V CDR1 and CDR2: SGDLS, YYNGEE. The CDR3 consists of 13 residues. Written as DNA, the CDR3 is TGTGCCAGCAGCGTGGGGGGAACGAACACCATATATTTT. Its protein product is CASSVGGTNTIYF.

The chain has TRBV3-1 (or the pseudogene TRBV3-2) and TRBJ2-7, with 12 bases aligning to TRBD2. CDR1 and CDR2 from the germline V gene are LGHDT and YNNKEL (reference sequence). With 4 bases clipped from V and 5 bases from J, the junction kept 6 bases outside the gene matches. The CDR3 has 15 residues. This CDR3 reads CASSPTSGSPDEQYF. CDR3 sequence (DNA): TGTGCCAGCAGCCCGACTAGCGGGAGTCCAGACGAGCAGTACTTC.

This clone was detected once. An end of the junction does not agree with germline; a read error may underlie this. CDR3 nucleotide sequence: TGTGCTAGCAGCTCGGGACTAGCGGGAGTACAGGAGCAGTTCTTC. It encodes CASSSGLAGVQEQFF. The chain joins TRBV7-7 to TRBJ2-1, with 14 positions matching TRBD2. The CDR3 is 15 amino acids. Germline CDR1 reads SSHAT; CDR2 reads FNYEAQ (reference sequence).

This clone was observed a single time. The chain employs TRBV7-9 and TRBJ1-4; the D gene is possibly TRBD1 (5 bases). Germline V gives CDR1 SEHNR, CDR2 FQNEAQ (reference sequence). Trimming left V 5 bases short and J 3 bases short, with 16 bases between. This CDR3 spans 16 amino acids. CDR3 DNA sequence: TGTGCCAGCAGCCCCCAGGGAAAAGGGGCTAATGAAAAACTGTTTTTT. Protein product: CASSPQGKGANEKLFF.

The chain couples TRBV10-1 to TRBJ2-1; 12 bases match TRBD2. The germline V gene encodes CDR1 WNHNN and CDR2 SYGVQD (reference sequence). V shed 3 bases, J shed 0 bases, and the junction held 21 bases outside the gene matches. The CDR3 loop spans 23 amino acids. CDR3 sequence: CASSDGRGKRLAGVPLSYNEQFF. For the CDR3, the DNA is TGCGCCAGCAGTGATGGCAGGGGGAAAAGACTAGCGGGAGTCCCCCTCTCCTACAATGAGCAGTTCTTC.

J is TRBJ2-7 and V is TRBV27, with a tentative D call TRBD1 (6 bases). CDR3 size: 13 residues. Germline V gene lookup returns CDR1 MNHEY and CDR2 SMNVEV (reference sequence). Trimming shortened V by 6 bases and J by 0 bases, and 9 bases separated the two germline ends. The CDR3 sequence: CASRGASSYEQYF. As DNA, the CDR3 is TGTGCCAGCAGGGGGGCTAGCTCCTACGAGCAGTACTTC.

CDR3 protein: CASSLAPPTSATTYEQYF. The CDR3 bases are TGTGCCAGCAGTTTAGCCCCCCCTACTAGCGCCACAACCTACGAGCAGTACTTC. This sequence joins TRBV27 and TRBJ2-7; 7 positions match TRBD2. From germline, CDR1 is MNHEY and CDR2 SMNVEV (reference sequence). The CDR3 runs to 18 residues. The J segment lost 2 bases and the V segment lost 2 bases, leaving 15 bases of the junction unmatched.

The rearrangement links TRBV5-1 to TRBJ2-1, with 7 bases lining up with TRBD2. In germline, CDR1 is SGHRS, CDR2 YFSETQ. J gave up 9 bases and V 2 bases, and 11 bases lay outside the gene matches. This CDR3 spans 15 amino acids. The CDR3 nucleotides are TGCGCCAGCAGCTTTGGCGGGAGCAGGACAAGTGAGCAGTTCTTC. Translating gives CASSFGGSRTSEQFF.

The genes are TRBV5-6 and TRBJ2-7, with 7 bases fitting TRBD1. The CDR3 has 17 amino acids. Germline V lookup: CDR1 SGHDT, CDR2 YYEEEE. Unmatched junction bases numbered 14, after V lost 0 bases and J lost 5 bases. The CDR3 DNA follows: TGTGCCAGCAGCTTGGCTGACAGGGTTTCGAGGTTCCACGAGCAGTACTTC. This codes for CASSLADRVSRFHEQYF.

The rearrangement joins TRBV6-5 to TRBJ1-6; D not resolved. The CDR3 spans 13 residues. Germline CDR1 reads MNHEY; CDR2 reads SVGAGI. Trimming took 9 bases from V and 7 from J, leaving 13 bases between them. CDR3 amino acids: CASCLRENSPLHF. The DNA for the CDR3 is TGTGCCAGTTGCTTACGGGAAAATTCACCCCTCCACTTT.

This clone appeared a single time. The chain's CDR3 is CASRLSGSSYNEQFF. The CDR3 DNA sequence: TGTGCCAGCAGACTTAGCGGGAGCTCCTACAATGAGCAGTTCTTC. V gene TRBV28 combines with J gene TRBJ2-1; 9 bases agree with TRBD2. Germline V gene data show CDR1 as MDHEN and CDR2 as SYDVKM. Trimming took 6 bases from V and 0 from J; bases not matched to a gene: 3. This CDR3 region has 15 residues.

This chain links TRBV6-5 with TRBJ2-7, with a weak D call TRBD1 (10 bases). There are 15 residues in the CDR3. The germline V gene has CDR1 MNHEY and CDR2 SVGAGI. V lost 5 bases and J lost 5, with 19 bases in between. Written as DNA, the CDR3 is TGTGCCAGCAGTAGCGGGGGGACAGGGGAAAACGAGCAGTACTTC. Its translation: CASSSGGTGENEQYF.

The chain has TRBV19 and TRBJ2-1; 14 bases fit TRBD2. Losses at the gene ends were 4 bases for V and 2 bases for J; bases not matched to a gene: 7. The V gene's germline CDR1 is LNHDA and CDR2 SQIVND (reference sequence). The CDR3 extends over 18 amino acids. Here the CDR3 reads CASSTPGTSGSPYNEQFF. CDR3 nucleotides: TGTGCCAGTAGTACTCCAGGGACTAGCGGGAGTCCCTACAATGAGCAGTTCTTC.

The rearrangement links TRBV4-1 to TRBJ1-5; TRBD1 agrees at 9 bases. Germline V gene data show CDR1 as MGHRA and CDR2 as YSYEKL. The CDR3 spans 16 residues. Losses at the gene ends were 0 bases for V and 4 bases for J; bases not matched to a gene: 4. CDR3 in DNA: TGCGCCAGCAGCCAAGATGGGACAGGGTGGAATCAGCCCCAGCATTTT. It encodes CASSQDGTGWNQPQHF.

Here the CDR3 DNA reads TGTGCCAGCAGCTTAGCGCTAGCGGGACCCTACGAGCAGTACTTC. It codes for CASSLALAGPYEQYF. V is TRBV7-8 and J is TRBJ2-7; TRBD2 agrees at 9 bases. CDR1 is SGHVS and CDR2 is FQNEAQ in the germline V gene. This CDR3 contains 15 residues. V gave up 0 bases and J gave up 2 bases; unmatched junction bases: 2.

This clone occurred a few times. The chain employs TRBV5-1 and TRBJ2-2; D gene ambiguous. Trimming shortened V by 4 bases and J by 4 bases, and 14 bases separated the two germline ends. This CDR3 has 15 residues. Germline V gene sequence: CDR1 SGHRS, CDR2 YFSETQ. The CDR3 region has the DNA TGCGCCAGCAGCGCCGACTTGGCCTCCACCGGGGAGCTGTTTTTT. Protein sequence: CASSADLASTGELFF.

A few counts support this clone. The chain uses TRBV7-9 and TRBJ2-7; 10 positions match TRBD2. Germline values: CDR1 SEHNR, CDR2 FQNEAQ (reference sequence). V was pared by 1 base and J by 5 bases, with 5 bases of the junction left unmatched. This CDR3 spans 15 amino acids. This chain's CDR3 is CASSLVAGGFHEQYF. CDR3 nucleotide sequence: TGTGCCAGCAGCTTAGTAGCGGGAGGTTTCCACGAGCAGTACTTC.

V is TRBV11-3 and J is TRBJ2-7; 9 bases line up with TRBD2. The CDR3 has 15 residues. With V trimmed by 7 bases and J by 5 bases, 12 bases remained unmatched. Germline V gene data show CDR1 as SGHNT and CDR2 as YENEEA. CDR3 sequence (DNA): TGTGCCAGCACCAGGGCGCGGGAGGGCCCAGACGAGCAGTACTTC. It is translated as CASTRAREGPDEQYF.

The chain carries TRBV2 and TRBJ1-4; 7 nucleotides align to TRBD1. Germline-derived CDR1 and CDR2 are SNHLY and FYNNEI. The CDR3 is 15 residues long. V lost 3 bases to trimming and J lost 8 bases; unmatched junction nucleotides: 9. The CDR3 DNA is TGTGCCAGCAGTGATCGGGACAGTGGATCGGAAAAACTGTTTTTT. The encoded protein is CASSDRDSGSEKLFF. Combining the CDR3 with reference TRBV2 and TRBJ1-4 gives the whole variable domain EPEVTQTPSHQVTQMGQEVILRCVPISNHLYFYWYRQILGQKVEFLVSFYNNEISEKSEIFDDQFSVERPDGSNFTLKIRSTKLEDSAMYFCASSDRDSGSEKLFFGSGTQLSVL.

This chain joins TRBV28 and TRBJ2-3; tentative D call: TRBD1 (6 bases). The germline V gene encodes CDR1 MDHEN and CDR2 SYDVKM. This CDR3 spans 14 amino acids. With 5 bases removed from V and 4 bases from J, the gap between germline ends came to 13 bases. This CDR3 is CASSPPGASDTQYF. The CDR3 DNA reads as TGTGCCAGCAGTCCTCCAGGGGCATCAGATACGCAGTATTTT.

V usage is TRBV5-1 and J usage is TRBJ1-1; TRBD1 matches 8 bases. The CDR3 has 14 residues. Trimming at V came to 4 bases and at J to 1 base, leaving 3 bases not matched to a gene. The germline V gene has CDR1 SGHRS and CDR2 YFSETQ. CDR3: CASSPQGANTEAFF. CDR3 sequence (DNA): TGCGCCAGCAGCCCCCAGGGGGCGAACACTGAAGCTTTCTTT.

This chain connects TRBV30 to TRBJ2-2, with D unresolved. The length of the CDR3 is 12 residues. V lost 4 bases and J 3 bases, leaving 6 bases between the germline ends. Germline CDR1 and CDR2: GTSNPN and SVGIG (reference sequence). CDR3 sequence: CAWNGYTGELFF. CDR3 coding DNA: TGTGCCTGGAACGGGTACACCGGGGAGCTGTTTTTT. The full variable domain, in which reference TRBV30 and TRBJ2-2 provide the parts outside the CDR3, is SQTIHQWPATLVQPVGSPLSLECTVEGTSNPNLYWYRQAAGRGLQLLFYSVGIGQISSEVPQNLSASRPQDRQFILSSKKLLLSDSGFYLCAWNGYTGELFFGEGSRLTVL.

J is TRBJ2-1 and V is TRBV5-5, with TRBD2 identical over 8 bases. Germline-derived CDR1 and CDR2 are SGHKS and YYEKEE (reference sequence). The V and J ends lost 4 bases and 8 bases, in that order; junction bases with no gene match: 8. CDR3 length: 14 residues. DNA for the CDR3: TGTGCCAGCAGCGACGGGACTAGTGTCGATGAGCAGTTCTTC. Its protein is CASSDGTSVDEQFF. Drawing the rest from reference TRBV5-5 and TRBJ2-1, the complete variable domain is DAGVTQSPTHLIKTRGQQVTLRCSPISGHKSVSWYQQVLGQGPQFIFQYYEKEERGRGNFPDRFSARQFPNYSSELNVNALLLGDSALYLCASSDGTSVDEQFFGPGTRLTVL.

V is TRBV10-3 and J is TRBJ2-7; TRBD1 aligns across 8 bases. The V segment lost 6 bases and the J segment 3 bases; nucleotides outside the gene matches: 4. Germline lookup yields CDR1 ENHRY and CDR2 SYGVKD. The CDR3 has 13 amino acids. In DNA form, the CDR3 reads TGTGCCATCAGCGTAGGGACAGGCTACGAGCAGTACTTC. It specifies CAISVGTGYEQYF.

The chain has TRBV5-1 and TRBJ2-1, with 13 bases identical to TRBD2. With 4 bases clipped from V and 4 bases from J, the junction kept 8 bases outside the gene matches. The CDR3 runs 17 residues. CDR1 is SGHRS, CDR2 YFSETQ, per germline. The CDR3 is CASSPGTSGDQYNEQFF. CDR3 bases: TGCGCCAGCAGCCCGGGGACTAGCGGGGATCAGTACAATGAGCAGTTCTTC.

The rearrangement uses TRBV6-4 and TRBJ2-1, with TRBD2 identical over 7 bases. V lost 0 bases and J lost 12; bases outside the gene matches: 8. This CDR3 has 14 residues. Per the germline V gene, CDR1 is MRHNA and CDR2 is SNTAGT. CDR3 region: CASSDSAGAPGQFF. For the CDR3, the DNA is TGTGCCAGCAGTGACTCGGCGGGAGCTCCCGGGCAGTTCTTC.

This chain uses TRBV7-9 with TRBJ1-1, with TRBD1 as a possible D gene (6 bases). V gave up 0 bases and J gave up 1 base, with 12 bases separating them. The germline V gene has CDR1 SEHNR and CDR2 FQNEAQ (reference sequence). This CDR3 region has 16 residues. CDR3 sequence: CASSLAWGGWNTEAFF. The CDR3, as DNA: TGTGCCAGCAGCTTAGCGTGGGGGGGCTGGAACACTGAAGCTTTCTTT.